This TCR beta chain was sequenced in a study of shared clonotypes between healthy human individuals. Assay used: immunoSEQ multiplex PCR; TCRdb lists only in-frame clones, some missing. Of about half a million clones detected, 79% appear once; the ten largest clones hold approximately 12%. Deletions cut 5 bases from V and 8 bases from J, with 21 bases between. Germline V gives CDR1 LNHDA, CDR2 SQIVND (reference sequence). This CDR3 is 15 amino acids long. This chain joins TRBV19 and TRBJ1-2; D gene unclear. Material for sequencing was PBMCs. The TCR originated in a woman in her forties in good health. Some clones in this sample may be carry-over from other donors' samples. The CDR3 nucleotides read TGTGCCAGTAGTCCTACCCGAGAAACCGGGCAGGGCTACACCTTC. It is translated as CASSPTRETGQGYTF.